This T cell receptor (beta chain) was recorded in a study of blood T cells in healthy people across ages. General study results and limits: Age brought a roughly linear fall in TCR beta diversity measured per million T cells. Percentage of naive T cells showed a strong correlation with TCR beta diversity.

PCR was performed a second time for about 7 to 12 cycles using a sample-barcoded 5' primer and a J-beta primer mix. Researchers report that a template-switch adaptor with 12 random nucleotides tagged each cDNA molecule. Each CDR3 protein is one row after TCRdb ran MiXCR on the 5' RACE reads. The data contain about 680,000 distinct CDR3 sequences, about 52% of them singletons. This clonotype showed up just a few times. Its specificity is unknown. Germline trimming cut 6 bases from V and 7 bases from J; bases unmatched to any gene: 4. Germline CDR1 MNHEY, CDR2 SMNVEV (reference sequence). This CDR3 comprises 12 residues.

Material for sequencing was blood. This rearrangement joins TRBV27 to TRBJ1-2; the match to TRBD1 covers 8 bases. This clonotype was obtained from a woman in her sixties in good health. CDR3 in amino acids: CASRQGAVGYTF. The CDR3 nucleotides are TGTGCCAGCAGGCAGGGGGCTGTTGGCTACACCTTC.